The 27 T cell receptor beta chains below all came from one sample that was sequenced in a study of cytomegalovirus exposure and HLA in healthy donors. The PCR contained 60 Vbeta and 13 Jbeta primers. This table comes from immunoSEQ multiplex PCR, and its TCRdb copy is limited to in-frame clones, with some not included. Of about 41,000 clones in the sample, approximately 84% are singletons; the top ten hold approximately 3%. Sequencing was carried out using PBMCs. Receptors were obtained from a man in his fifties or sixties in good health and CMV-seronegative.

The genes are TRBV5-1 and TRBJ2-7; no reliable D call. Germline lookup yields CDR1 SGHRS and CDR2 YFSETQ. The CDR3 runs 12 residues. Trimming cost V 3 bases and J 6 bases, with 10 bases left between them. The CDR3 loop is CASSSSSGEQYF. CDR3 sequence (DNA): TGCGCCAGCAGCTCTTCATCCGGCGAGCAGTACTTC.

The gene calls are TRBV11-2 and TRBJ2-5, with 7 bases fitting TRBD2. The CDR3 is 14 residues long. After removal of 3 bases from V and 1 base from J, the junction contained 2 bases not matched to a gene. The V gene's germline CDR1 is SGHAT and CDR2 FQNNGV. This CDR3 reads CASSLGLTQETQYF. CDR3 nucleotide sequence: TGTGCCAGCAGCTTGGGACTAACCCAAGAGACCCAGTACTTC.

The chain combines TRBV6-5 with TRBJ2-7; D may be TRBD2 (6 bases). Trimming pared 0 bases from V and 2 bases from J, leaving 11 bases between. The CDR3 runs 15 residues. Germline CDR1 is MNHEY and CDR2 is SVGAGI. The CDR3 sequence is CASSYSKRATYEQYF. The CDR3 nucleotides read TGTGCCAGCAGTTACTCGAAGCGGGCAACCTACGAGCAGTACTTC.

CDR3 nucleotides: TGTGCCATCCGACAGGGGGTAAGCCCCTACGAGCAGTACTTC. This codes for CAIRQGVSPYEQYF. This rearrangement joins TRBV6-1 to TRBJ2-7; 9 nucleotides match TRBD1. Germline V lookup: CDR1 MNHNS, CDR2 SASEGT. The CDR3 is 14 amino acids. The J segment lost 2 bases and the V segment lost 10 bases, leaving 9 bases of the junction unmatched.

V gene TRBV28 combines with J gene TRBJ1-2, with TRBD1 identical over 9 bases. Looked up from germline, CDR1 is MDHEN and CDR2 is SYDVKM. V gave up 3 bases and J gave up 6 bases; unmatched junction bases: 11. CDR3 length: 16 amino acids. CDR3: CASSFSGDRVWNGYTF. CDR3 nucleotide sequence: TGTGCCAGCAGTTTCTCCGGGGACAGGGTTTGGAATGGCTACACCTTC.

The chain joins TRBV9 to TRBJ2-1; 9 bases are shared with TRBD1. With 4 bases clipped from V and 5 bases from J, the junction kept 10 bases outside the gene matches. Germline V gene lookup returns CDR1 SGDLS and CDR2 YYNGEE. This CDR3 has 16 residues. CDR3 nucleotides: TGTGCCAGCAGCCCCCCGCGGACAGGGGCCCACAATGAGCAGTTCTTC. It is translated as CASSPPRTGAHNEQFF.

This chain joins TRBV7-2 and TRBJ1-2, with 8 positions matching TRBD1. The V gene end was trimmed by 1 base and the J gene end by 8 bases; junction bases not matched to a gene: 9. CDR1 SGHTA and CDR2 FQGNSA come from the germline V gene. The CDR3 length is 15 residues. The CDR3 DNA reads TGTGCCAGCAGCTTAGGAGACAGGGGTTTTCGGGGCTACACCTTC. This gives the protein CASSLGDRGFRGYTF.

V usage is TRBV6-5 and J usage is TRBJ2-1; TRBD1 aligns across 9 bases. Germline V gene lookup returns CDR1 MNHEY and CDR2 SVGAGI. The CDR3 length is 14 residues. V was clipped by 5 bases and J by 2 bases; unmatched bases: 1. The CDR3 DNA reads as TGTGCCAGCAGTCGGGACAGGGCCTACAATGAGCAGTTCTTC. This gives the protein CASSRDRAYNEQFF.

This sequence joins TRBV5-1 and TRBJ1-2, with 9 bases that match TRBD1. Germline CDR1 reads SGHRS; CDR2 reads YFSETQ. Unmatched junction bases numbered 2, after V lost 2 bases and J lost 6 bases. CDR3 length equals 13 residues. The DNA for the CDR3 is TGCGCCAGCAGCTTCCGGGACAGGGATGGCTACACCTTC. Its translation: CASSFRDRDGYTF.

The V gene is TRBV30, the J gene TRBJ2-7; perhaps TRBD2 as D (5 bases). The CDR3 is 13 residues long. The V end was cut by 5 bases, the J end by 0 bases, with 11 bases between. The germline CDR1 and CDR2 sequences are GTSNPN and SVGIG (reference sequence). In DNA, the CDR3 is TGTGCCTGGTCACCGGGATCCTCCTACGAGCAGTACTTC. Residues: CAWSPGSSYEQYF.

V usage is TRBV12-5 and J usage is TRBJ1-2; TRBD1 aligns across 7 bases. Per the germline V gene, CDR1 is LGHNT and CDR2 is FRNRAP. Unmatched junction bases numbered 0, after V lost 1 base and J lost 4 bases. This CDR3 comprises 13 residues. The CDR3 loop reads CASGLGQGYGYTF. In nucleotides, the CDR3 is TGTGCTAGTGGTTTGGGACAGGGCTATGGCTACACCTTC.

Concerning this clone: The junction and the germline gene differ at one end; a read error may be behind it. This chain joins TRBV6-1 and TRBJ2-2, with 13 nucleotides matching TRBD2. The V gene's germline CDR1 is MNHNS and CDR2 SASEGT. The CDR3 is 15 residues long. The CDR3 reads CARKGLAGLDRGAVF. For the CDR3, the DNA is TGTGCCAGAAAGGGACTAGCGGGGTTGGACCGGGGAGCTGTTTTT.

V usage is TRBV28 and J usage is TRBJ2-3; TRBD1 matches at 9 bases. The junction had 11 bases not matched to a gene; V was cut back by 10 bases and J by 3 bases. Germline assignment: CDR1 MDHEN and CDR2 SYDVKM. There are 15 residues in the CDR3. The CDR3 sequence: CATLLRDRETDTQYF. For the CDR3, the DNA is TGTGCCACCCTGTTACGGGACAGGGAAACAGATACGCAGTATTTT.

This clone was seen more than once but under ten times. V gene TRBV18 combines with J gene TRBJ1-1, with D possibly TRBD1 on 5 matching bases. V was clipped by 1 base and J by 6 bases, with 18 bases between them. This CDR3 is built from 16 residues. Germline loops: CDR1 KGHSH, CDR2 LQKENI. For the CDR3, the DNA is TGTGCCAGCTCACCACAGGGGATGGGTATGACCCCTGAAGCTTTCTTT. This gives the protein CASSPQGMGMTPEAFF. Supplemented by reference TRBV18 and TRBJ1-1, the full variable domain reads NAGVMQNPRHLVRRRGQEARLRCSPMKGHSHVYWYRQLPEEGLKFMVYLQKENIIDESGMPKERFSAEFPKEGPSILRIQQVVRGDSAAYFCASSPQGMGMTPEAFFGQGTRLTVV.

The rearrangement uses TRBV28 and TRBJ2-1; 10 positions match TRBD2. Germline CDR1 is MDHEN and CDR2 is SYDVKM. The CDR3 covers 16 residues. V shed 5 bases and J 3 bases; nucleotides not matched to a gene: 7. CDR3 bases: TGTGCCAGCAGTCCAATAGCGGGAGGTTACTACAATGAGCAGTTCTTC. Translating it yields CASSPIAGGYYNEQFF. The full variable domain, its missing parts supplied by reference TRBV28 and TRBJ2-1, is DVKVTQSSRYLVKRTGEKVFLECVQDMDHENMFWYRQDPGLGLRLIYFSYDVKMKEKGDIPEGYSVSREKKERFSLILESASTNQTSMYLCASSPIAGGYYNEQFFGPGTRLTVL.

This clone was observed once. One end of the junction varies from germline; a read error may be responsible. CDR3 sequence reads: CSSSLGTEGNTIYF. The CDR3 DNA reads as TGTTCCAGCAGCTTAGGGACAGAGGGAAACACCATATATTTT. The chain has TRBV7-9 and TRBJ1-3; 7 nucleotides agree with TRBD1. Germline V gives CDR1 SEHNR, CDR2 FQNEAQ (reference sequence). The length of the CDR3 is 14 residues.

The genes are TRBV6-1 and TRBJ2-5; D might be TRBD2 (6 bases). The V gene lost 2 bases and the J gene lost 4 bases, with 8 bases spanning the gap. The V gene's germline CDR1 is MNHNS and CDR2 SASEGT. This CDR3 is 13 amino acids long. In nucleotides, the CDR3 is TGTGCCAGCAGTGAACCGGGACTAGAGACCCAGTACTTC. Encoded protein: CASSEPGLETQYF.

This chain joins TRBV2 and TRBJ1-1; TRBD1 aligns across 10 bases. This CDR3 comprises 15 residues. Germline CDR1 and CDR2: SNHLY and FYNNEI. After removal of 5 bases from V and 3 bases from J, the junction contained 6 bases not matched to a gene. The CDR3 DNA reads as TGTGCCAGCAGTTTCCCCGGACAGGGGGACACTGAAGCTTTCTTT. Residues: CASSFPGQGDTEAFF.

Note on this clone: At one end, the junction sequence differs from germline, possibly due to a read error. V gene TRBV15 combines with J gene TRBJ2-7; 9 nucleotides align to TRBD2. Germline-derived CDR1 and CDR2 are LNHNV and YYDKDF (reference sequence). This CDR3 spans 16 amino acids. The CDR3 loop is CATRRGGGGGSYEQYF. Written as DNA, the CDR3 is TGTGCCACCAGAAGAGGGGGCGGGGGGGGTTCCTACGAGCAGTACTTC.

V is TRBV10-3 and J is TRBJ2-7, with 12 bases fitting TRBD1. The V and J ends lost 1 base and 6 bases, in that order; junction bases with no gene match: 7. The V gene's germline CDR1 is ENHRY and CDR2 SYGVKD. The CDR3 length is 16 residues. The CDR3 here is CAISELTGTGGFEQYF. The CDR3 DNA reads TGTGCCATCAGTGAGTTAACCGGGACAGGGGGCTTCGAGCAGTACTTC.

V is TRBV6-5 and J is TRBJ1-2, with D maybe TRBD1 (6 bases). Trimming cost V 4 bases and J 3 bases, with 15 bases left between them. CDR1 and CDR2 (germline): MNHEY, SVGAGI. The CDR3 contains 15 residues. The CDR3 reads CASSLLTGPYYGYTF. CDR3 coding DNA: TGTGCCAGCAGTTTGCTTACAGGGCCGTACTATGGCTACACCTTC.

The chain combines TRBV27 with TRBJ1-5; D is unclear. In germline, CDR1 is MNHEY, CDR2 SMNVEV (reference sequence). This CDR3 contains 12 residues. V was clipped by 5 bases and J by 7 bases, with 9 bases between them. CDR3 DNA sequence: TGTGCCAGCAGTCCCTTCGGGCAGCCCCAGCATTTT. This gives the protein CASSPFGQPQHF.

The CDR3 region has the DNA TGTGCCAGCAGCTCCCCCAGGGACAGTTATAGCGGCTACACCTTC. Its translation: CASSSPRDSYSGYTF. The chain couples TRBV7-2 to TRBJ1-2; 7 bases match TRBD1. V shed 4 bases and J 8 bases; nucleotides not matched to a gene: 13. The CDR3 has 15 residues. CDR1 and CDR2 from the germline V gene are SGHTA and FQGNSA.

The V call is TRBV27, the J call TRBJ1-1; TRBD1 matches 8 bases. The germline V gene encodes CDR1 MNHEY and CDR2 SMNVEV (reference sequence). The CDR3 sequence is 15 residues long. Trimming took 2 bases from V and 5 from J; bases not matched to a gene: 7. CDR3 DNA sequence: TGTGCCAGCAGTTTAGTCGGGACAGGAAATACTGAAGCTTTCTTT. Residues: CASSLVGTGNTEAFF.

The chain uses TRBV5-6 and TRBJ2-5; no clear D gene. The CDR3 is 13 amino acids. V was pared by 0 bases and J by 6 bases, with 9 bases between. Germline values: CDR1 SGHDT, CDR2 YYEEEE. The CDR3 bases are TGTGCCAGCAGCTTGGGGGCAGTAAAGACCCAGTACTTC. It is translated as CASSLGAVKTQYF.

The chain has TRBV4-3 and TRBJ2-7; 10 bases are shared with TRBD2. This CDR3 has 16 amino acids. The germline CDR1 and CDR2 sequences are LGHNA and YSLEER. With 3 bases clipped from V and 4 bases from J, the junction kept 9 bases outside the gene matches. The CDR3 nucleotides are TGCGCCAGCAGCCAGGCTCTAGCGGGGGTCGCGTACGAGCAGTACTTC. Its protein product is CASSQALAGVAYEQYF.

This clone was counted between two and nine times. The chain links TRBV27 to TRBJ2-7, with a tentative D call TRBD2 (6 bases). Trimming shortened V by 5 bases and J by 4 bases, and 9 bases separated the two germline ends. Germline assignment: CDR1 MNHEY and CDR2 SMNVEV (reference sequence). This CDR3 region has 12 residues. Here the CDR3 DNA reads TGTGCCAGCAGTCCCGGGGGTTACGAGCAGTACTTC. Translated, it gives CASSPGGYEQYF.